In its sample, the clone carrying this T cell receptor (beta chain) was seen a few times. Germline CDR1 and CDR2: MDHEN and SYDVKM. This CDR3 is built from 13 residues. The V gene lost 6 bases and the J gene lost 3 bases, with 8 bases spanning the gap. Time point reported: pre-sensitization, week 0. Sample treatment: therapeutic diphenylcyclopropenone sensitization with weekly scalp DPC. These data belong to a study of human T cells and chemical hapten exposure. Whole-study context: Patch tests of 0.01% DPC on the upper back were read at 6 days.

MiXCR was run by TCRdb on the RACE reads, yielding one entry per CDR3 protein. Here the sample spans approximately 370,000 distinct CDR3 sequences, around 5.5% being singletons. Sequences were derived from whole blood, sampled in connection with sensitization to the hapten diphenylcyclopropenone (DPC). This chain uses TRBV28 with TRBJ1-4, with no clear D. This sequence originates from a woman younger than 35 with alopecia areata. Some clones in this sample may be carry-over from other donors' samples. In DNA, the CDR3 is TGTGCCAGCAGAGGCAGGCCTAATGAAAAACTGTTTTTT. Its protein is CASRGRPNEKLFF. The full variable domain, in which reference TRBV28 and TRBJ1-4 provide the parts outside the CDR3, is DVKVTQSSRYLVKRTGEKVFLECVQDMDHENMFWYRQDPGLGLRLIYFSYDVKMKEKGDIPEGYSVSREKKERFSLILESASTNQTSMYLCASRGRPNEKLFFGSGTQLSVL.